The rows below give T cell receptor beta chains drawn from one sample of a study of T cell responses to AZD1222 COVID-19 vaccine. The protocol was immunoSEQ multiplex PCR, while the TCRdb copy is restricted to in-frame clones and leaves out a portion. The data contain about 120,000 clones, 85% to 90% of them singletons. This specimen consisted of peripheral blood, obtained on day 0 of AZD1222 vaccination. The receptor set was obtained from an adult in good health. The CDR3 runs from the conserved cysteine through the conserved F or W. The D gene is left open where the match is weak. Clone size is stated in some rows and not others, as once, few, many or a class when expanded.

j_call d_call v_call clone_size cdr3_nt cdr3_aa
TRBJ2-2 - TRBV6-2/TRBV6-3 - TGTGCCAGCAGTTACTCCCACTCGACAGCCAACACCGGGGAGCTGTTTTTT CASSYSHSTANTGELFF
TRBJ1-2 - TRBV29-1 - TGCAGCGTTGAGGGCGGGTTTGGGGGTTCTGGCTACACCTTC CSVEGGFGGSGYTF
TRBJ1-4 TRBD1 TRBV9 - TGTGCCAGCAGCCAAGGGGGCCGAGAGGAAGAAAAACTGTTTTTT CASSQGGREEEKLFF
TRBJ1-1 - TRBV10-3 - TGTGCCATCAGTGAGGGGGAGGCGAACACTGAAGCTTTCTTT CAISEGEANTEAFF
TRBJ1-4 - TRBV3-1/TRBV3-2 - TGTGCCAGCAGCGAACCTCGCGGGTATGATAATGAAAAACTGTTTTTT CASSEPRGYDNEKLFF
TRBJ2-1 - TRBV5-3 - TGTGCCAGAAGCTTGATGCCTCCCAACAGCTCCTACAATGAGCAGTTCTTC CARSLMPPNSSYNEQFF
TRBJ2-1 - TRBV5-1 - TGCGCCAGCAGCCTTGACTATCCCAATGAGCAGTTCTTC CASSLDYPNEQFF
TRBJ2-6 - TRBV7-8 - TGTGCCAGCAGCCTGGGACGGACGGTCCTGAGCTCTGGGGCCAACGTCCTGACTTTC CASSLGRTVLSSGANVLTF
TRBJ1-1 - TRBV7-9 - TGTGCCAGCAGCCCGGGGGGCACTGAAGCTTTCTTT CASSPGGTEAFF
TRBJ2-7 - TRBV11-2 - TGTGCCAGCAGCTTTAGCGGCCCCGCCCTCTACGAGCAGTACTTC CASSFSGPALYEQYF
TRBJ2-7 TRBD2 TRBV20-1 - TGCAGTGCTAGTGAGCTAGCGGGAGCGAGGTCCTACGAGCAGTACTTC CSASELAGARSYEQYF
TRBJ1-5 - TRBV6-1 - TGTGCCAGCAGTGATGGGAACCAGCCCCAGCATTTT CASSDGNQPQHF
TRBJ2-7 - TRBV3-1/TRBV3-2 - TGTGCCAGCGGAGACTACGAGCAGTACTTC CASGDYEQYF
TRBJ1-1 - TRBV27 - TGTGCCAGCAGTTTCCCCGGGACGGCTGAAGCTTTCTTT CASSFPGTAEAFF
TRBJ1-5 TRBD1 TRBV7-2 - TGTGCCAGCAGCGCCCCCCGGGACAGGGGGCGAGTAGGCAATCAGCCCCAGCATTTT CASSAPRDRGRVGNQPQHF
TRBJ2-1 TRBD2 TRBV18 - TGTGCCAGCTCATCGGGACTAGCGGGAGGGCCGAGTGAGCAGTTCTTC CASSSGLAGGPSEQFF
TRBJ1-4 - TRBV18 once TGTGCCAGCTCATACAGAACCAACGTTAATGAAAAACTGTTTTTT CASSYRTNVNEKLFF
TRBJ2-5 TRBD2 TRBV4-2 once TGTGCCAGCAGCCAAGATTCCCCTGGACTAGCGGGATTTCAAGAGACCCAGTACTTC CASSQDSPGLAGFQETQYF
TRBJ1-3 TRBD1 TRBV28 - TGTGCCAGCAGTTTCTATAGGACAGGGACTGGAAACACCATATATTTT CASSFYRTGTGNTIYF
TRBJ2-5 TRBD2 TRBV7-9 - TGTGCCAGCAGCGTTAGCGGGGCCGGGGAGACCCAGTACTTC CASSVSGAGETQYF
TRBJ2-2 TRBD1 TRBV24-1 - TGTGCCACCAGTTCGGGTGACAGGGGGCTTGGGTCCGGGGAGCTGTTTTTT CATSSGDRGLGSGELFF
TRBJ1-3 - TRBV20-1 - TGCAGTGCTAGTTTTTTCAGCTTCTCTGGAAACACCATATATTTT CSASFFSFSGNTIYF
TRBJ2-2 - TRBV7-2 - TGTGCCAGCAGCTTACGTGGGAAAGCCGGGGAGCTGTTTTTT CASSLRGKAGELFF
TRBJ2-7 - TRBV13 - TGTGCCAGCAGCTTAGGCCGTTTGGGCGGCGAGCAGTACTTC CASSLGRLGGEQYF
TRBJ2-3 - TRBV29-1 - TGCAGCGGAGAGAGACTAGGATTTGATACGCAGTATTTT CSGERLGFDTQYF
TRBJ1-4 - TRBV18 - TGTGCCAGCTCCGAAGGGCTGGCGGGTGAAAAACTGTTTTTT CASSEGLAGEKLFF
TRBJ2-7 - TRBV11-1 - TGTGCCAGCAGCTTATCCCGGGACGGAGCCTACGAGCAGTACTTC CASSLSRDGAYEQYF
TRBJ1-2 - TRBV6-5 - TGTGCCAGCAGTTACAAGGCGCAGCTGAACTATGGCTACACCTTC CASSYKAQLNYGYTF
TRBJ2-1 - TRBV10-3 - TGTGCCATCAGTGTTGGCTCGTACAATGAGCAGTTCTTC CAISVGSYNEQFF
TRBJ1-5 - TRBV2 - TGTGCCAGCACCCGGGACATAAATCAGCCCCAGCATTTT CASTRDINQPQHF
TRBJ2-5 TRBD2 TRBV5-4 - TGTGCCAGCAGCTTAGGGACTAGCGGGGGCCAAGAGACCCAGTACTTC CASSLGTSGGQETQYF
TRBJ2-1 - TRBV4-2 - TGTGCCAGCAGCCCGAAAAGGTCCGGGGATGAGCAGTTCTTC CASSPKRSGDEQFF
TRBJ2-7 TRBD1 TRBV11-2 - TGTGCCAGCAGCTTAGCGACAGGGGGTTTAGGGGAGCAGTACTTC CASSLATGGLGEQYF
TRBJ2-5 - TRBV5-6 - TGTGCCAGCAGCTTGTTAGCTACGACCCAGTACTTC CASSLLATTQYF
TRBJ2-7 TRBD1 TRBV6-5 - TGTGCCAGCAGGGGCGGACAGGGAGACGAGCAGTACTTC CASRGGQGDEQYF
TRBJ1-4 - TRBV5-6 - TGTGCCAGCAGCTTGGAACGGACAGTTGGTGAAAAACTGTTTTTT CASSLERTVGEKLFF
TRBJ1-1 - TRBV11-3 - TGTGCCAGCAGCTTAGAGGCTGGTGAAGCTTTCTTT CASSLEAGEAFF
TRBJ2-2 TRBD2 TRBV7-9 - TGTGCCAGCAGCGGAGGACTAGCGGGATCTTTGGCCGGGGAGCTGTTTTTT CASSGGLAGSLAGELFF
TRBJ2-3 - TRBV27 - TGTGCCAGCAGTTTGTCAGGATCCCTATTCGCAGATACGCAGTATTTT CASSLSGSLFADTQYF
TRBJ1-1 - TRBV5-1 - TGCGCCAGCAGCCTTGGGAGGGGCCTTTTGAACACTGAAGCTTTCTTT CASSLGRGLLNTEAFF
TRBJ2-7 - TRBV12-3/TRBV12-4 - TGTGCCAGCAGCCTCAGGGACCTAACCGAGCAGTACTTC CASSLRDLTEQYF
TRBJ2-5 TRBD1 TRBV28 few TGTGCCAGCAGTTTATTGGGACAGGGGAACCAAGAGACCCAGTACTTC CASSLLGQGNQETQYF
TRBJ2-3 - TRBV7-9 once TGTGCCAGCAGTTCGTCCGGAACAGATACGCAGTATTTT CASSSSGTDTQYF
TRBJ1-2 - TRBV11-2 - TGTGCCAGCAGCTTAAGCGCGGCAGATCCCTATGGCTACACCTTC CASSLSAADPYGYTF
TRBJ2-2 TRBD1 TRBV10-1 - TGCGCCAGCAGCACCGACAGGGGGAACGGGGAGCTGTTTTTT CASSTDRGNGELFF
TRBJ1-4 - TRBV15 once TGTGCCACCAGCAGAGATGTGGCAGGGAATGAAAAACTGTTTTTT CATSRDVAGNEKLFF
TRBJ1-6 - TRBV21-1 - TGTGCCAGCAGCAAAGAGGATCATACTAATTCACCCCTCCACTTT CASSKEDHTNSPLHF
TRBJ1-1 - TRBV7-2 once TGTGCCAGCAGCTTCCACTTCCAGAACACTGAAGCTTTCTTT CASSFHFQNTEAFF
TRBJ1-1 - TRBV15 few TGTGCCACCAGCAAAACAGCGAACACTGAAGCTTTCTTT CATSKTANTEAFF
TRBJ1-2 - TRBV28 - TGTGCCAGCAGTGTTCTAGAACCCAGGTCCCATGGCTACACCTTC CASSVLEPRSHGYTF
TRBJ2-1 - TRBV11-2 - TGTGCCAGCAGCCCTTACAATGAGCAGTTCTTC CASSPYNEQFF
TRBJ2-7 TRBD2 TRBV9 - TGTGCCAGCAGCACTTCTGGGGCTAGCGGAATCTACGAGCAGTACTTC CASSTSGASGIYEQYF
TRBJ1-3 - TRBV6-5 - TGTGCCAGCACAGACTCTGGAAACACCATATATTTT CASTDSGNTIYF